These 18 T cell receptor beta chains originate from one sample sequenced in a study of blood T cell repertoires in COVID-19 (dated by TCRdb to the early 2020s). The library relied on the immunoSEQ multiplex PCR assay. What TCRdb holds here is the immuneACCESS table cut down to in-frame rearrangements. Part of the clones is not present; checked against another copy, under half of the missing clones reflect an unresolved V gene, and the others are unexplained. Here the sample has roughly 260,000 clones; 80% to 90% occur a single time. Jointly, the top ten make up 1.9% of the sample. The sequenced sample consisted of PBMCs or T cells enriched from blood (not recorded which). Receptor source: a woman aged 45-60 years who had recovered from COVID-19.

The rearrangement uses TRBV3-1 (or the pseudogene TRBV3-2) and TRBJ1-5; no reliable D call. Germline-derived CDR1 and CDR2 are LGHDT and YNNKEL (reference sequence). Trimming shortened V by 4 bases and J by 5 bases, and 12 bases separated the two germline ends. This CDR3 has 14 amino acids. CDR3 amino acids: CASSPRRGYQPQHF. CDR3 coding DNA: TGTGCCAGCAGCCCCCGACGGGGATATCAGCCCCAGCATTTT.

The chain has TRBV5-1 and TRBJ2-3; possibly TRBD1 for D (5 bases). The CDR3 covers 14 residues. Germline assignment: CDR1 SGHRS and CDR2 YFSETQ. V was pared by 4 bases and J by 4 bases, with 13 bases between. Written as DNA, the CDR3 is TGCGCCAGCAGCCGGGCAGGGTATGCAGATACGCAGTATTTT. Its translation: CASSRAGYADTQYF.

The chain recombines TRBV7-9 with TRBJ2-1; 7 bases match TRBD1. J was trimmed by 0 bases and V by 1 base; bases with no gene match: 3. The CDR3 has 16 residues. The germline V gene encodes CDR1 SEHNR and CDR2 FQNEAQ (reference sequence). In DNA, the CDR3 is TGTGCCAGCAGCTTAGACGACAGGGACTCCTACAATGAGCAGTTCTTC. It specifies CASSLDDRDSYNEQFF.

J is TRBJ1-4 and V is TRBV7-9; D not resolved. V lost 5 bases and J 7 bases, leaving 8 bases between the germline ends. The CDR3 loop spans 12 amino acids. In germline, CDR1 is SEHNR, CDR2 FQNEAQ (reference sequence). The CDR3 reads CASSLSGEKLFF. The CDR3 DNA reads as TGTGCCAGCAGCCTCTCGGGTGAAAAACTGTTTTTT. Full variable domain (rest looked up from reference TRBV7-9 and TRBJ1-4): DTGVSQNPRHKITKRGQNVTFRCDPISEHNRLYWYRQTLGQGPEFLTYFQNEAQLEKSRLLSDRFSAERPKGSFSTLEIQRTEQGDSAMYLCASSLSGEKLFFGSGTQLSVL.

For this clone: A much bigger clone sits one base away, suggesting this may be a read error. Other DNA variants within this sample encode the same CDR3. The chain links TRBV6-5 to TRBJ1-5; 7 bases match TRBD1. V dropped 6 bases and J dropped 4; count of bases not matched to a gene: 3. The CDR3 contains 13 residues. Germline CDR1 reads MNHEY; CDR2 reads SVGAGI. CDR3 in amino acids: CASSPTGNQPQHF. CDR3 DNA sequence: TGTGCCAGCAGCCCGACAGGGAATCAGCCCCAGCATTTT.

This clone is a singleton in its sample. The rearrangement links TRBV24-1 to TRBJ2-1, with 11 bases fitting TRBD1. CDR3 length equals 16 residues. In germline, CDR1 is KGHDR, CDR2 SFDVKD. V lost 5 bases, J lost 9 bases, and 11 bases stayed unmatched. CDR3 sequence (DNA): TGTGCCACCAGTGGCTCCCCGGGACAGGGGGTAGGTGAGCAGTTCTTC. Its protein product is CATSGSPGQGVGEQFF.

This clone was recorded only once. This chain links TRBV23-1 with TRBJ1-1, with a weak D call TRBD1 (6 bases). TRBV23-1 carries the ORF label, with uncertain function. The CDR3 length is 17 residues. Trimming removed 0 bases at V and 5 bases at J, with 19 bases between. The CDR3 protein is CASSQSKKGPQGTEAFF. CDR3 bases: TGCGCCAGCAGTCAATCAAAGAAAGGACCCCAGGGGACTGAAGCTTTCTTT.

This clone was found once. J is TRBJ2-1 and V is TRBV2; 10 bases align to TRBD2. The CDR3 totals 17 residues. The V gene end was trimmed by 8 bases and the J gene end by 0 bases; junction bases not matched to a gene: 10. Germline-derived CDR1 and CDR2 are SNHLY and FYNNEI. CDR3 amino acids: CASLMGVAGGSYNEQFF. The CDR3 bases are TGTGCCAGCCTAATGGGGGTAGCGGGAGGCTCCTACAATGAGCAGTTCTTC.

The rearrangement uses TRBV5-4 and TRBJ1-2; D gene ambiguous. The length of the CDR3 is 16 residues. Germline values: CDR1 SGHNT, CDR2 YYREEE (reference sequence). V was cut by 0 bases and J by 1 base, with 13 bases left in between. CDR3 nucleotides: TGTGCCAGCAGCTTGGGCGAGGCGGAAGTTAACTATGGCTACACCTTC. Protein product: CASSLGEAEVNYGYTF.

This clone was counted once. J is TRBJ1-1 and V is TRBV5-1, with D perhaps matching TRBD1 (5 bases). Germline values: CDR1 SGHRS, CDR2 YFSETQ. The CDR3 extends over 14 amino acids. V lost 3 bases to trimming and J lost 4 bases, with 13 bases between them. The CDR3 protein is CASSWGLGGTEAFF. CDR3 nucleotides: TGCGCCAGCAGCTGGGGACTTGGGGGCACTGAAGCTTTCTTT.

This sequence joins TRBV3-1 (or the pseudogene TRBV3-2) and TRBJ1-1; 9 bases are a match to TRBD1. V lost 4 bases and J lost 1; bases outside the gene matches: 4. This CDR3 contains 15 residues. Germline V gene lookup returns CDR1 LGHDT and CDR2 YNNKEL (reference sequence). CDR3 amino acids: CASSRGQGTNTEAFF. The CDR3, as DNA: TGTGCCAGCAGCCGAGGACAGGGGACGAACACTGAAGCTTTCTTT.

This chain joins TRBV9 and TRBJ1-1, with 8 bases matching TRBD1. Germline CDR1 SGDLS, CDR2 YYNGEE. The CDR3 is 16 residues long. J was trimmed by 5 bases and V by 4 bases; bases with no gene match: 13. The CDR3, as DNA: TGTGCCAGCAGCACAAAGGACAGGGCTCCGAGAACTGAAGCTTTCTTT. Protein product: CASSTKDRAPRTEAFF. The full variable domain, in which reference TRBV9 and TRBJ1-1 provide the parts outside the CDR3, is DSGVTQTPKHLITATGQRVTLRCSPRSGDLSVYWYQQSLDQGLQFLIQYYNGEERAKGNILERFSAQQFPDLHSELNLSSLELGDSALYFCASSTKDRAPRTEAFFGQGTRLTVV.

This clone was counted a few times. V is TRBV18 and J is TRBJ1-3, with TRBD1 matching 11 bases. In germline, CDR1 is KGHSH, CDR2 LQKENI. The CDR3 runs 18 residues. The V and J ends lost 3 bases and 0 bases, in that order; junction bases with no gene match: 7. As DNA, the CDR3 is TGTGCCAGCTCACCGACGGACAGGGGGCCAAGCTCTGGAAACACCATATATTTT. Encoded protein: CASSPTDRGPSSGNTIYF.

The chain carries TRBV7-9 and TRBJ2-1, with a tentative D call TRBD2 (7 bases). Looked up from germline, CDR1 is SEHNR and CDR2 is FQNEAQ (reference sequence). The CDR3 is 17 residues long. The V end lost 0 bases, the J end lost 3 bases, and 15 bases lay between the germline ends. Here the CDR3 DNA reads TGTGCCAGCAGCTTAGCGGGGGCTAGCGGTCTCTACAATGAGCAGTTCTTC. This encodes CASSLAGASGLYNEQFF.

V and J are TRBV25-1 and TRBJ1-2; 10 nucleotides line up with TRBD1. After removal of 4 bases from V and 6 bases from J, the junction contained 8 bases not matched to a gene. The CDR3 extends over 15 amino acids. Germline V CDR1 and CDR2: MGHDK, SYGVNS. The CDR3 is CASSAGQGTIDGYTF. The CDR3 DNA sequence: TGTGCCAGCAGTGCGGGACAGGGGACCATCGATGGCTACACCTTC.

In DNA, the CDR3 is TGTGCCATCAGTGTGGAGACAGGTTCAAACTATGGCTACACCTTC. Translated, it gives CAISVETGSNYGYTF. The V call is TRBV10-3, the J call TRBJ1-2; D is possibly TRBD1 (6 bases). V was clipped by 4 bases and J by 2 bases, with 14 bases between them. The length of the CDR3 is 15 residues. Germline lookup yields CDR1 ENHRY and CDR2 SYGVKD.

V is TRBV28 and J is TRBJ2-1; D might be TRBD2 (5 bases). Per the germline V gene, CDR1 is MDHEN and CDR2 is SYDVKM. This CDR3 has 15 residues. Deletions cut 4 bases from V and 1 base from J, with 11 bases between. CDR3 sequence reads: CASSSAGISYNEQFF. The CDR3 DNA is TGTGCCAGCAGTTCCGCCGGGATTTCCTACAATGAGCAGTTCTTC.

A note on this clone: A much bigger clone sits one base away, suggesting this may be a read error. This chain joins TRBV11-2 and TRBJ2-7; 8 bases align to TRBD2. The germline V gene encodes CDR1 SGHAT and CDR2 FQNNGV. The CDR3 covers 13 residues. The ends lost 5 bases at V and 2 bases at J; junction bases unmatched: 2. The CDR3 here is CASSPGLAYEQYF. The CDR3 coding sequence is TGTGCCAGCAGCCCGGGACTAGCCTACGAGCAGTACTTC.